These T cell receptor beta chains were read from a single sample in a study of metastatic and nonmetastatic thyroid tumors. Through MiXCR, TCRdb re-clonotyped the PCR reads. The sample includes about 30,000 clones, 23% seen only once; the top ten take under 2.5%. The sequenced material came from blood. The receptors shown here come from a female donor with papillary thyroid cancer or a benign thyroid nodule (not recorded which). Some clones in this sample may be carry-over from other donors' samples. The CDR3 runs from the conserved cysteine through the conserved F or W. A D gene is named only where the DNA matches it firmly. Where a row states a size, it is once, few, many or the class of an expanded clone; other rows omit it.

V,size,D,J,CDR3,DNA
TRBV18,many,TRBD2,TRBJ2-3,CASSPPTSRDTQYF,TGTGCCAGCTCACCACCGACTAGCCGCGATACGCAGTATTTT
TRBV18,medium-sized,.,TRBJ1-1,CASSLDTIATEAFF,TGTGCCAGCTCACTTGACACTATTGCCACTGAAGCTTTCTTT
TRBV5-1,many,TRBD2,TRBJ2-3,CASSLEKLAGPDTQYF,TGCGCCAGCAGCTTGGAAAAACTAGCGGGGCCAGATACGCAGTATTTT
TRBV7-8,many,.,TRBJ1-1,CASSSRSGMNTEAFF,TGTGCCAGCAGCTCGCGGTCAGGCATGAACACTGAAGCTTTCTTT
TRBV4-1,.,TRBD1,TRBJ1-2,CASSHPDRGHDHGYTF,TGCGCCAGCAGCCATCCAGACAGGGGACACGATCATGGCTACACCTTC
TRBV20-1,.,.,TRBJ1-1,CSARKSETEAFF,TGCAGTGCTAGGAAGTCTGAAACTGAAGCTTTCTTT
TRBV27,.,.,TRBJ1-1,CASRSGAMNTEAFF,TGTGCCAGCAGGTCAGGGGCCATGAACACTGAAGCTTTCTTT
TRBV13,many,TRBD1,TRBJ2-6,CASSQDRVAGANVLTF,TGTGCCAGCAGCCAAGACAGGGTAGCGGGGGCCAACGTCCTGACTTTC
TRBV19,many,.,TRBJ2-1,CASSIAGVGQFF,TGTGCCAGTAGTATAGCTGGCGTAGGGCAGTTCTTC
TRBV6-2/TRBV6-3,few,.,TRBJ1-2,CAAAIRNNYGYTF,TGTGCAGCTGCTATCCGGAACAACTATGGCTACACCTTC
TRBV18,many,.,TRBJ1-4,CASSPAGAEKLFF,TGTGCCAGCTCACCGGCGGGGGCGGAAAAACTGTTTTTT
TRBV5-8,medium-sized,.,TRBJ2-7,CASSPRTGTDYNEQYF,TGTGCCAGCAGCCCTCGGACGGGGACCGATTACAACGAGCAGTACTTC
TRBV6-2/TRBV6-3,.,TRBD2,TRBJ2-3,CASSYTHYRGGTDTQYF,TGTGCCAGCAGTTACACGCACTACCGGGGGGGCACAGATACGCAGTATTTT
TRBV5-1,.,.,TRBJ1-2,CAISYKGDCYTF,TGCGCCATCAGCTACAAGGGGGATTGCTACACCTTC
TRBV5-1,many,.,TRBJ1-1,CASSLAPTQVIEAFF,TGCGCCAGCAGCTTGGCACCGACCCAGGTGATCGAAGCTTTCTTT
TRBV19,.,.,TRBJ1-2,CASSPLGLIGGYTF,TGTGCCAGTAGTCCGTTGGGATTAATCGGGGGCTACACCTTC
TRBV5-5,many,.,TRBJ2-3,CASSGVDTQYF,TGTGCCAGCAGTGGGGTGGATACGCAGTATTTT
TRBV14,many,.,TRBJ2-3,CASSPGHNSLEFTDTQYF,TGTGCCAGCAGCCCGGGACACAACTCCCTCGAATTCACAGATACGCAGTATTTT
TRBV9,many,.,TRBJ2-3,CASSVEAGRDTQYF,TGTGCCAGCAGCGTAGAGGCAGGGAGAGATACGCAGTATTTT
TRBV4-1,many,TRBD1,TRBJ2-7,CASSLFLLDRGSYEQYF,TGCGCCAGCAGTCTTTTCCTCCTCGACAGGGGATCCTACGAGCAGTACTTC